One and the same sample provided the 5 T cell receptor beta chains below, sequenced in a study of cytomegalovirus exposure and HLA in healthy donors. With 60 Vbeta and 13 Jbeta primers, the PCR was carried out. The data were produced by immunoSEQ multiplex PCR, yet TCRdb's version contains in-frame clones alone and is incomplete. This sample's clone table lists 65,000 to 85,000 clones. The sample consisted of PBMCs. These receptors all come from a woman aged 60-75 years in good health and CMV-seronegative.

CDR3 in amino acids: CASSLLPGGGILGETQYF. The CDR3 DNA reads as TGTGCCAGCAGCTTGCTCCCAGGGGGCGGTATCCTTGGAGAGACCCAGTACTTC. V usage is TRBV7-9 and J usage is TRBJ2-5, with 8 nucleotides matching TRBD1. The V segment lost 3 bases and the J segment 4 bases; nucleotides outside the gene matches: 16. This CDR3 has 18 amino acids. CDR1 and CDR2 (germline): SEHNR, FQNEAQ (reference sequence).

As for this clone: Sequence at one end of the junction differs from germline and may be a read error. Additional DNA sequences in this sample encode the identical CDR3. The J gene is TRBJ1-5, the V gene TRBV6-5; 9 positions agree with TRBD1. The germline CDR1 and CDR2 sequences are MNHEY and SVGAGI. The CDR3 spans 15 residues. The CDR3 bases are TGTGCCAGCAGACCCGGGACAGGGACCCATGAGCCCCAACATTTT. This sequence encodes CASRPGTGTHEPQHF.

The chain carries TRBV19 and TRBJ2-5; no reliable D call. Germline V gene sequence: CDR1 LNHDA, CDR2 SQIVND (reference sequence). CDR3 length: 11 residues. Trimming took off 6 bases at V and 4 bases at J, with 6 bases between the two ends. CDR3 sequence (DNA): TGTGCCAGTAGCCTAGGAGAGACCCAGTACTTC. Translation gives CASSLGETQYF.

The rearrangement links TRBV5-6 to TRBJ2-5; tentatively, D is TRBD2 (6 bases). CDR1 and CDR2 from the germline V gene are SGHDT and YYEEEE. The length of the CDR3 is 15 residues. The V and J ends lost 4 bases and 1 base respectively, with 14 bases between them. The CDR3 coding sequence is TGTGCCAGCAGCGGGATTGGGACTGCCCAAGAGACCCAGTACTTC. Its protein is CASSGIGTAQETQYF.

CDR3 in amino acids: CASSYPSSSYNEQFF. Written as DNA, the CDR3 is TGTGCCAGCAGTTACCCTAGCAGCTCCTACAATGAGCAGTTCTTC. The genes are TRBV28 and TRBJ2-1; TRBD2 is a possible D gene (5 bases). There are 15 residues in the CDR3. CDR1 MDHEN and CDR2 SYDVKM come from the germline V gene. The V and J ends lost 4 bases and 0 bases respectively, with 10 bases between them.